What follows are 11 T cell receptor beta chains derived from one specimen sequenced in a study of T cells after posttransplantation cyclophosphamide (dated by TCRdb to between 2015 and 2016). Sample treatment or condition, as interpreted from the label and publication: high-dose cyclophosphamide on days +3 and +4 as single-agent GVHD prophylaxis. Busulfan and fludarabine conditioning, a related or unrelated marrow graft, and cyclophosphamide on days +3 and +4 were given to PTCy patients. Library prep was done by the immunoSEQ multiplex PCR assay. Sourced from immuneACCESS, this table was stored by TCRdb with only in-frame sequences that have V and J called. A share of the clones is absent; for the studies checked, an unresolved V gene accounts for under half, and the remainder has no known explanation. For this sample, some 8,800 clones are listed, none of them singletons. The top ten clones comprise approximately 3.5% of the sample.

The sample here was PBMCs, taken nearly 360 days after allogeneic stem cell transplant with posttransplant cyclophosphamide. Every receptor here comes from a male patient aged 45 to 59 who received an allogeneic stem cell transplant from a related donor and was CMV-positive. Following transplantation, part of the T cell population may be supplied by the graft donor rather than the patient.

This clone is judged medium-sized. The CDR3 nucleotides read TGTGCCAGCAGTTACCCGGGGGTAGCCGCCCACAATGAGCAGTTCTTC. Residues: CASSYPGVAAHNEQFF. This chain joins TRBV7-9 and TRBJ2-1; D possibly corresponds to TRBD2 (6 bases). V dropped 6 bases and J dropped 5 bases, with 20 bases sitting between them. The CDR3 totals 16 residues. Germline loops: CDR1 SEHNR, CDR2 FQNEAQ (reference sequence).

This clone was observed many times. The chain uses TRBV19 and TRBJ1-5; tentatively, D is TRBD1 (6 bases). With 9 bases removed from V and 3 bases from J, the gap between germline ends came to 21 bases. Germline V gene data show CDR1 as LNHDA and CDR2 as SQIVND (reference sequence). This CDR3 is 16 amino acids long. The CDR3 loop is CASAPMGHRDNQPQHF. The CDR3 coding sequence is TGTGCCAGCGCGCCAATGGGACACCGTGACAATCAGCCCCAGCATTTT.

This clone was counted many times. This chain connects TRBV29-1 to TRBJ1-5; D is uncertain. The germline gives CDR1 SQVTM, CDR2 ANQGSEA. Trimming removed 6 bases from V and 6 bases from J, with 12 bases in between. This CDR3 has 12 residues. The DNA for the CDR3 is TGCAGCGTCGAGGCAGCGGGTCAGCCCCAGCATTTT. This codes for CSVEAAGQPQHF.

This clone was found many times. The V call is TRBV6-1, the J call TRBJ2-7, with D perhaps TRBD1 (6 bases). V lost 4 bases and J lost 1, with 11 bases in between. Germline V lookup: CDR1 MNHNS, CDR2 SASEGT. The CDR3 loop spans 14 amino acids. The CDR3 loop is CASSGRGSSYEQYF. The CDR3 bases are TGTGCCAGCAGTGGCAGGGGATCATCCTACGAGCAGTACTTC.

At least ten counts were recorded for this clone. The V call is TRBV11-3, the J call TRBJ2-2; TRBD2 matches at 9 bases. V lost 4 bases and J lost 6; bases outside the gene matches: 18. The germline CDR1 and CDR2 sequences are SGHNT and YENEEA. The CDR3 covers 19 residues. The CDR3 spells CASSSSGIGVAESPGELFF. For the CDR3, the DNA is TGTGCCAGCAGCTCTAGCGGGATTGGGGTCGCAGAATCGCCCGGGGAGCTGTTTTTT.

A word on this clone: The identical CDR3 is also encoded by other nucleotide sequences in the sample. The chain carries TRBV28 and TRBJ1-2; 9 nucleotides align to TRBD1. This CDR3 comprises 15 residues. Trimming took 5 bases from V and 3 from J; bases not matched to a gene: 7. CDR1 and CDR2 (germline): MDHEN, SYDVKM. This CDR3 is CASSRRDRVDYGYTF. Here the CDR3 DNA reads TGTGCCAGCAGTCGCCGGGACAGGGTCGACTATGGCTACACCTTC.

Ten or more counts support this clone. The chain recombines TRBV5-1 with TRBJ2-7; 8 positions match TRBD2. Germline assignment: CDR1 SGHRS and CDR2 YFSETQ. The CDR3 is 13 residues long. Trimming removed 4 bases from V and 6 bases from J; junction bases left unmatched: 6. This CDR3 reads CASSQTTSGEQYF. Here the CDR3 DNA reads TGCGCCAGCAGCCAAACAACTAGCGGCGAGCAGTACTTC.

This clone has at least ten counts. The chain has TRBV27 and TRBJ1-3; D gene ambiguous. V was shortened by 1 base and J by 0 bases, with 7 bases between the two germline ends. This CDR3 comprises 15 residues. The V gene's germline CDR1 is MNHEY and CDR2 SMNVEV (reference sequence). CDR3 residues: CASSLFHSSGNTIYF. The DNA for the CDR3 is TGTGCCAGCAGTTTATTTCACAGCTCTGGAAACACCATATATTTT.

This clone was detected ten times or more. The rearrangement links TRBV9 to TRBJ2-1, with TRBD2 identical over 13 bases. This CDR3 has 15 residues. Trimming cost V 4 bases and J 4 bases; bases outside gene matches: 2. Germline CDR1 and CDR2: SGDLS and YYNGEE. CDR3 protein: CASSRTSGSYNEQFF. The CDR3 DNA reads as TGTGCCAGCAGCCGGACTAGCGGGAGTTACAATGAGCAGTTCTTC.

This clone was recorded at least ten times. The CDR3 loop is CASSRLGEQFF. DNA of the CDR3: TGTGCCAGTAGCCGTCTAGGTGAGCAGTTCTTC. The V gene is TRBV19, the J gene TRBJ2-1, with D hard to call. V was pared by 6 bases and J by 9 bases, with 9 bases between. Germline V gene sequence: CDR1 LNHDA, CDR2 SQIVND (reference sequence). This CDR3 comprises 11 residues.

This clone was seen ten or more times. The chain uses TRBV18 and TRBJ2-2; D is possibly TRBD1 (5 bases). The germline gives CDR1 KGHSH, CDR2 LQKENI. The CDR3 is 14 amino acids. V gave up 2 bases and J gave up 2 bases, with 6 bases separating them. Here the CDR3 reads CASSPDRNTGELFF. DNA of the CDR3: TGTGCCAGCTCACCAGACAGAAACACCGGGGAGCTGTTTTTT.